This T cell receptor (beta chain) originates from a study of blood T cell repertoires in COVID-19. Study summary: Samples representing acute and convalescent COVID-19 were sourced from the United States, Italy and Spain. PBMCs, B-cell-depleted T cells, or T cells were the source of the cDNA or gDNA that made up the material.

With 6 bases clipped from V and 5 bases from J, the junction kept 8 bases outside the gene matches. CDR1 and CDR2 (germline): SGHAT, FQNNGV. CDR3 size: 15 residues. How the authors handled the data: Amplification of reference gene primers provided the estimated nucleated cell counts. Libraries were prepared by immunoSEQ multiplex PCR; TCRdb keeps only in-frame clonotypes and omits some of them. That table gives V, J and clone size, and the DNA gave D and trimming. The sample lists tens of thousands of clones; 88% were seen once. The TCR was taken from a human donor in a cohort sampled during active COVID-19. The specimen sequenced was peripheral blood. The chain combines TRBV11-2 with TRBJ2-2, with 8 bases that match TRBD2. The CDR3 protein is CASSAAGGSTGELFF. The CDR3 nucleotides read TGTGCCAGCAGTGCCGCGGGGGGAAGTACCGGGGAGCTGTTTTTT.